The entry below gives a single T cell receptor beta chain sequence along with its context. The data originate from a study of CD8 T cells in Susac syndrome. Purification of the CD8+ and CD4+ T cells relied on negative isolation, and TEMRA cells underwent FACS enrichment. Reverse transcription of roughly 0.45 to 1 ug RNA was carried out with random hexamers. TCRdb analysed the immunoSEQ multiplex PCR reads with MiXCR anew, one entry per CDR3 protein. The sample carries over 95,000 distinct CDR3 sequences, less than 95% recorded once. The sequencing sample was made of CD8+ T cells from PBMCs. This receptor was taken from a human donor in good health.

This CDR3 reads CSARTYEQYF. The CDR3 DNA follows: TGCAGTGCTAGAACCTACGAGCAGTACTTC. This rearrangement joins TRBV20-1 to TRBJ2-7; D is unresolved. The CDR3 has 10 amino acids. The V gene's germline CDR1 is DFQATT and CDR2 SNEGSKA (reference sequence). The V end was cut by 2 bases, the J end by 2 bases, with 1 base between.